Following are 2 T cell receptor beta chains from one sample sequenced in a study of OX40 agonist ivuxolimab in advanced cancers. Using immunoSEQ multiplex PCR, the repertoire was profiled, and TCRdb retains in-frame clones only, with some absent. The table records around 100,000 clones, approximately 87% of them present only once. The sequencing used CD4+ or CD8+ T cells sorted from blood, collected in a trial of the OX40 agonist ivuxolimab. Receptors were obtained from an adult with an advanced solid tumor such as melanoma, head and neck, liver or kidney cancer.

This clone showed up just a few times. V and J are TRBV9 and TRBJ2-1; maybe TRBD2 (6 bases). From germline, CDR1 is SGDLS and CDR2 YYNGEE. The length of the CDR3 is 16 residues. V lost 4 bases, J lost 5 bases, and 19 bases lay in between. CDR3 nucleotides: TGTGCCAGCAGCTTTAGAACACTAGCCGCAAACAATGAGCAGTTCTTC. Amino acid sequence: CASSFRTLAANNEQFF.

This sequence joins TRBV13 and TRBJ2-3, with D tentatively TRBD2 (5 bases). V lost 5 bases to trimming and J lost 3 bases, with 15 bases between them. In germline, CDR1 is PRHDT, CDR2 FYEKMQ (reference sequence). This CDR3 region has 15 residues. CDR3 coding DNA: TGTGCCAGCAGCCGGGCCGGGGTCGGTACAGATACGCAGTATTTT. This codes for CASSRAGVGTDTQYF.